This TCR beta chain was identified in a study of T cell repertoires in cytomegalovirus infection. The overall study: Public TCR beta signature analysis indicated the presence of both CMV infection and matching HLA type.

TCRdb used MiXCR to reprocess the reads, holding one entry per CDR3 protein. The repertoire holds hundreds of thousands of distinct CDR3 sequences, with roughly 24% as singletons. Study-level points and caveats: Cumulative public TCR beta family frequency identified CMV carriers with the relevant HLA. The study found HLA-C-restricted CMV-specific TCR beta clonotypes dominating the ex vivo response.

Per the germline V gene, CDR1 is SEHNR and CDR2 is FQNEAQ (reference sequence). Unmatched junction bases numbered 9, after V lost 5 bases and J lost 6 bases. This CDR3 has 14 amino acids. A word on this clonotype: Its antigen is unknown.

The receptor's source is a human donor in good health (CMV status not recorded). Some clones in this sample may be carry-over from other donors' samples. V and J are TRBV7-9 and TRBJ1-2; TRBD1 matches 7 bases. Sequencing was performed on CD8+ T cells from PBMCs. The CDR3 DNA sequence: TGTGCCAGCAGCGGTGACAGGGTTCAGGATGGCTACACCTTC. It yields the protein CASSGDRVQDGYTF. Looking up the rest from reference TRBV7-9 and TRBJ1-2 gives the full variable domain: DTGVSQNPRHKITKRGQNVTFRCDPISEHNRLYWYRQTLGQGPEFLTYFQNEAQLEKSRLLSDRFSAERPKGSFSTLEIQRTEQGDSAMYLCASSGDRVQDGYTFGSGTRLTVV.